Shown below are 13 T cell receptor beta chains from a single sample sequenced in a study of cytomegalovirus exposure and HLA in healthy donors (dated by TCRdb to 2017 to 2019). Receptor amplification or capture employed the immunoSEQ multiplex PCR assay. For the multiplex PCR, a mixture combining 60 forward primers for TCR Vbeta segments and 13 reverse primers for TCR Jbeta segments was used. TCRdb retrieved this table from immuneACCESS and kept in-frame rearrangements only. Not all clones are present; in checked studies, unresolved V genes account for under half, and no reason is known for the remainder. In all, the sample holds some 100,000 clones, and about 68% of those were seen once. 13% to 15% of the sample lies in the top ten. Sequenced sample: PBMCs. The receptors come from a male donor in good health and CMV-seropositive.

This chain joins TRBV5-1 and TRBJ2-7; TRBD1 matches 9 bases. In germline, CDR1 is SGHRS, CDR2 YFSETQ. The CDR3 contains 14 residues. The trim removed 4 bases at V and 5 bases at J, leaving 7 bases unmatched. The CDR3 region has the DNA TGCGCCAGCAGCCTCCGGGACAGGGCACACGAGCAGTACTTC. It is translated as CASSLRDRAHEQYF.

The CDR3 region is CASSLSGGAGTDTQYF. The CDR3 DNA sequence: TGTGCCAGCAGCCTCTCCGGGGGGGCGGGCACAGATACGCAGTATTTT. The J gene is TRBJ2-3, the V gene TRBV6-4; 8 positions match TRBD2. Germline assignment: CDR1 MRHNA and CDR2 SNTAGT. V lost 6 bases, J lost 1 base, and 9 bases stayed unmatched. The CDR3 runs to 16 residues.

The V call is TRBV30, the J call TRBJ1-6; tentative D call: TRBD1 (6 bases). The CDR3 length is 15 residues. Trimming pared 2 bases from V and 6 bases from J, leaving 14 bases between. Germline values: CDR1 GTSNPN, CDR2 SVGIG (reference sequence). CDR3 sequence: CAWSFGDNLNSPLHF. CDR3 bases: TGTGCCTGGAGTTTCGGGGACAATCTTAATTCACCCCTCCACTTT.

The rearrangement links TRBV11-3 to TRBJ2-7, with 7 bases fitting TRBD1. Trimming removed 7 bases from V and 5 bases from J; junction bases left unmatched: 11. Per the germline V gene, CDR1 is SGHNT and CDR2 is YENEEA. The CDR3 covers 14 residues. CDR3 sequence: CASTKTRGGHEQYF. DNA for the CDR3: TGTGCCAGCACTAAAACGAGAGGGGGCCACGAGCAGTACTTC.

This chain links TRBV28 with TRBJ2-2, with 7 bases that match TRBD1. Germline trimming cut 6 bases from V and 0 bases from J; bases unmatched to any gene: 16. Germline loops: CDR1 MDHEN, CDR2 SYDVKM. CDR3 length equals 19 residues. The CDR3 coding sequence is TGTGCCAGCAGACCCTTAAAGAACAGGGGCCCCGCGAACACCGGGGAGCTGTTTTTT. It codes for CASRPLKNRGPANTGELFF.

The chain combines TRBV5-5 with TRBJ2-5, with TRBD1 matching 8 bases. Germline V gene data show CDR1 as SGHKS and CDR2 as YYEKEE (reference sequence). The CDR3 extends over 14 amino acids. V lost 6 bases and J lost 5; bases outside the gene matches: 9. In DNA form, the CDR3 reads TGTGCCAGCAACTTCCGAACAGGGGGGGAGACCCAGTACTTC. Translating gives CASNFRTGGETQYF.

This chain links TRBV9 with TRBJ2-2, with TRBD2 identical over 12 bases. The germline gives CDR1 SGDLS, CDR2 YYNGEE. The CDR3 consists of 16 residues. V lost 4 bases to trimming and J lost 3 bases; unmatched junction nucleotides: 4. The CDR3 is CASSPRLAGDTGELFF. In DNA form, the CDR3 reads TGTGCCAGCAGCCCAAGACTAGCGGGGGACACCGGGGAGCTGTTTTTT.

As to this clone: It differs at one base from a far larger clone, so likely a read error. The chain recombines TRBV6-5 with TRBJ2-1, with 11 bases lining up with TRBD1. V trimming: 4 bases; J trimming: 9 bases; junction bases outside the gene matches: 2. CDR3 length: 13 residues. CDR1 and CDR2 (germline): MNHEY, SVGAGI. CDR3 nucleotide sequence: TGTGCCAGCAGTTCGGGACAGGGGGTTGAGCAGTTCTTC. As protein: CASSSGQGVEQFF.

The chain combines TRBV7-2 with TRBJ1-3; 8 bases map to TRBD1. The germline V gene encodes CDR1 SGHTA and CDR2 FQGNSA. V shed 8 bases, J shed 2 bases, and the junction held 8 bases outside the gene matches. The CDR3 loop spans 15 amino acids. CDR3 DNA sequence: TGTGCCAGCTGCCCCGACAGGGGCACTGGAAACACCATATATTTT. Its protein product is CASCPDRGTGNTIYF.

The chain recombines TRBV19 with TRBJ1-4, with TRBD1 identical over 7 bases. CDR3 length equals 14 residues. V lost 9 bases, J lost 8 bases, and 12 bases stayed unmatched. Germline V CDR1 and CDR2: LNHDA, SQIVND (reference sequence). The CDR3 loop is CASSLQGVGEKLFF. In DNA form, the CDR3 reads TGTGCCAGCAGCCTCCAGGGGGTAGGAGAAAAACTGTTTTTT.

This sequence joins TRBV19 and TRBJ1-1, with a weak D call TRBD1 (5 bases). Germline CDR1 and CDR2: LNHDA and SQIVND (reference sequence). V was cut by 7 bases and J by 5 bases, with 23 bases left in between. The CDR3 covers 16 residues. DNA for the CDR3: TGTGCCAGTACCACCTTGGGGCCTCCGAGTATTACTGAAGCTTTCTTT. This translates into CASTTLGPPSITEAFF.

The chain uses TRBV9 and TRBJ2-5; TRBD1 is a possible D gene (5 bases). CDR3 size: 16 residues. The V and J ends lost 4 bases and 1 base respectively, with 17 bases between them. CDR1 is SGDLS and CDR2 is YYNGEE in the germline V gene. CDR3 DNA sequence: TGTGCCAGCAGCTTAATAAGACAGCCCCTCCAAGAGACCCAGTACTTC. Translation: CASSLIRQPLQETQYF.

The chain links TRBV4-3 to TRBJ1-6, with 8 bases matching TRBD1. There are 14 residues in the CDR3. The V segment lost 4 bases and the J segment 12 bases; nucleotides outside the gene matches: 8. CDR1 is LGHNA and CDR2 is YSLEER in the germline V gene. CDR3 region: CASSRSKQGEPLHF. The DNA of the CDR3 is TGCGCCAGCAGCCGTAGTAAACAGGGGGAACCCCTCCACTTT.